The subject of this entry is one TCR beta chain. The record originates from a study of blood T cells in healthy people across ages. Looked up from germline, CDR1 is SEHNR and CDR2 is FQNEAQ (reference sequence). This CDR3 comprises 16 residues. V shed 0 bases and J 1 base; nucleotides not matched to a gene: 6. Then a second PCR, running roughly 7 to 11 cycles, was carried out with a sample-barcoded 5' primer and a J-beta primer mix. There were at least 3 million CDR3-containing paired-end reads obtained from each sample. One entry per CDR3 protein, called by TCRdb with MiXCR from the 5' RACE reads. The table includes 800,000 or so distinct CDR3 sequences, around 25% detected once. The data were also submitted as part of a second study, on T cells of mothers and their children. As that report states: Donation came from a few healthy Caucasian mothers together with their six children. Every mother supplied over 9 million TCR beta CDR3 reads and every child several million. Microchimeric T cell clones that persisted were not detected.

The chain links TRBV7-9 to TRBJ2-7; 7 positions agree with TRBD2. The sequenced material came from blood. This clonotype was sampled from a boy aged 5 to 17 in good health. The CDR3 sequence: CASSLAGGISSYEQYF. In DNA, the CDR3 is TGTGCCAGCAGCTTAGCCGGGGGGATCAGTTCCTACGAGCAGTACTTC.